This is a list of T cell receptor beta chains from one sample in a study of shared clonotypes between healthy human individuals. Clones were read by immunoSEQ multiplex PCR, and TCRdb kept only the in-frame ones, dropping some. The sample has millions of clones, more than 80% seen once; the top ten hold 0.39%. Sample: naive CD4+ T cells from PBMCs. All receptors derive from a man younger than 35 in good health. Some clones in this sample may be carry-over from other donors' samples. Both conserved end residues are part of each CDR3. D genes are given only for firm matches. Clone size appears in some rows only: once, few, many, or a class for an expanded clone.

- - TRBJ2-2 TRBV14 TGTGCCAGCAGCCAAGTGGGTTGGGGTGGCACCGGGGAGCTGTTTTTT CASSQVGWGGTGELFF
TRBD1 - TRBJ2-3 TRBV29-1 TGCAGCGTTACCGGGACAGGACTCGCTAGCACAGATACGCAGTATTTT CSVTGTGLASTDTQYF
TRBD1 - TRBJ2-7 TRBV7-9 TGTGCCAGCAGAACACCGGGACAGGGTACCCACGAGCAGTACTTC CASRTPGQGTHEQYF
- - TRBJ1-1 TRBV19 TGTGCCAGTACCCGAAGGAACAACCTTGTTGGAGCTTTCTTT CASTRRNNLVGAFF
TRBD1 - TRBJ1-5 TRBV10-1 TGCGCCAGCAGTGAGGCTACGGGACAGGGTGACAATCAGCCCCAGCATTTT CASSEATGQGDNQPQHF
- - TRBJ2-7 TRBV4-3 TGCGCCAGCAGCCAAGATACCGACAGATTTTCCGAGCAGTACTTC CASSQDTDRFSEQYF
TRBD2 once TRBJ2-7 TRBV5-1 TGCGCCAGCAGCAAGGGGACTAGCACCGCCTACGAGCAGTACTTC CASSKGTSTAYEQYF
- - TRBJ1-3 TRBV7-9 TGTGCCAGCAGCTTGGGGGGGCCCTCCAGCTCTGGAAACACCATATATTTT CASSLGGPSSSGNTIYF
TRBD2 - TRBJ2-1 TRBV11-3 TGTGCCAGCAGCCCCCGGTCGGGACTAGAAAACAATGAGCAGTTCTTC CASSPRSGLENNEQFF
- - TRBJ1-3 TRBV9 TGTGCCAGCAGCGTTCGGTCTGGAAACACCATATATTTT CASSVRSGNTIYF
- - TRBJ1-2 TRBV7-8 TGTGCCAGCAGCTCGCCCGCGGGACGGAACTATGGCTACACCTTC CASSSPAGRNYGYTF
- - TRBJ2-7 TRBV5-1 TGCGCCAGCAGCTTGGGGCCTAGCCGCCTCTCCTACGAGCAGTACTTC CASSLGPSRLSYEQYF
TRBD2 - TRBJ2-7 TRBV5-1 TGCGCCAGCAGCCTGAATGGCGGGGGCGAGCAGTACTTC CASSLNGGGEQYF
- - TRBJ2-7 TRBV27 TGTGCCAGCAGCCCAAGCGAGAGCTCCTACGAGCAGTACTTC CASSPSESSYEQYF
- - TRBJ2-7 TRBV5-5 TGTGCCAGCAGCTTCGAAGGCCCCTACGAGCAGTACTTC CASSFEGPYEQYF
- - TRBJ1-1 TRBV27 TGTGCCAGCAGCGGGCTGGCTTTGCTCGGCCCAAGGGCTTTCTTT CASSGLALLGPRAFF
- - TRBJ1-4 TRBV9 TGTGCCAGCAGCGTAGCTTGGGGAATTAATGAAAAACTGTTTTTT CASSVAWGINEKLFF
- once TRBJ2-3 TRBV5-1 TGCGCCAGCAGCCTTAGTGGACTAACCGGTGATACGCAGTATTTT CASSLSGLTGDTQYF
- - TRBJ1-4 TRBV6-5 TGTGCCAGCAGTTACTCCGGGCCCCCCAGGGAAAAACTGTTTTTT CASSYSGPPREKLFF
- - TRBJ2-2 TRBV2 TGTGCCAGCAGTGCCCTCAGCGGCGCGAACACCGGGGAGCTGTTTTTT CASSALSGANTGELFF
- - TRBJ2-6 TRBV5-1 TGCGCCAGCAGCTTGGGGGGAAGCGACTCTGGGGCCAACGTCCTGACTTTC CASSLGGSDSGANVLTF
TRBD1 - TRBJ2-2 TRBV28 TGTGCCAGCACCCGACAGGGGGCGAACACCGGGGAGCTGTTTTTT CASTRQGANTGELFF